One and the same sample provided the 15 T cell receptor beta chains below, sequenced in a study of shared clonotypes between healthy human individuals. The assay was immunoSEQ multiplex PCR, and TCRdb's table has in-frame clones only and misses some. The data contain roughly 2,000,000 clones, less than 95% of them singletons. Cells designated naive CD8 were CD45RO-negative and were positively selected for CCR7, with terminally differentiated effector memory CD45RA+ cells excluded. The sample taken for sequencing was naive CD8+ T cells sorted from blood. The receptors shown here come from a man aged 18-30 years in good health.

The chain carries TRBV7-3 and TRBJ1-6, with 7 bases lining up with TRBD1. Germline V CDR1 and CDR2: SGHTA, FQGTGA. V was pared by 4 bases and J by 10 bases, with 13 bases of the junction left unmatched. CDR3 length: 16 amino acids. The CDR3 here is CASSSTGDGADSPLHF. DNA of the CDR3: TGTGCCAGCAGCTCAACAGGGGACGGCGCCGACTCACCCCTCCACTTT.

Concerning this clone: Other DNA sequences in this specimen translate into the identical CDR3. This chain links TRBV6-5 with TRBJ1-1, with D unclear. V gave up 0 bases and J gave up 4 bases, with 9 bases separating them. In germline, CDR1 is MNHEY, CDR2 SVGAGI. This CDR3 comprises 14 residues. The CDR3 here is CASSYSTAGTEAFF. CDR3 in DNA: TGTGCCAGCAGTTACTCGACGGCGGGCACTGAAGCTTTCTTT.

The chain combines TRBV5-6 with TRBJ2-1, with no clear D. Germline V gene data show CDR1 as SGHDT and CDR2 as YYEEEE. The CDR3 has 16 amino acids. Trimming cost V 4 bases and J 2 bases, with 16 bases left between them. DNA of the CDR3: TGTGCCAGCAGCCTGGGGAACAGTGGCCCCTACAATGAGCAGTTCTTC. Translation: CASSLGNSGPYNEQFF.

The V gene is TRBV5-8, the J gene TRBJ1-6; unclear D gene. The germline V gene has CDR1 SGHTS and CDR2 YDEGEE. This CDR3 comprises 10 residues. The V gene lost 4 bases and the J gene lost 9 bases, with 2 bases spanning the gap. The CDR3 region has the DNA TGTGCCAGCAGCGGTTCACCCCTCCACTTT. Its translation: CASSGSPLHF.

The chain has TRBV11-2 and TRBJ2-3; tentatively, D is TRBD1 or TRBD2 (5 bases each). Trimming took off 4 bases at V and 7 bases at J, with 12 bases between the two ends. The germline V gene has CDR1 SGHAT and CDR2 FQNNGV. The CDR3 sequence is 13 residues long. DNA of the CDR3: TGTGCCAGCAGCTCGGGGCTGGGTTATACGCAGTATTTT. It is translated as CASSSGLGYTQYF. Full variable domain (remainder filled in from reference TRBV11-2 and TRBJ2-3): EAGVAQSPRYKIIEKRQSVAFWCNPISGHATLYWYQQILGQGPKLLIQFQNNGVVDDSQLPKDRFSAERLKGVDSTLKIQPAKLEDSAVYLCASSSGLGYTQYFGPGTRLTVL.

This clone is a singleton in its sample. The sample holds other DNA sequences that translate to the same CDR3. Here the CDR3 reads CAWSVVGYEQYF. The CDR3 region has the DNA TGTGCCTGGAGTGTAGTTGGATACGAGCAGTACTTC. The chain carries TRBV30 and TRBJ2-7; D not resolved. V was trimmed by 0 bases and J by 4 bases, leaving 7 bases between them. Germline V gene sequence: CDR1 GTSNPN, CDR2 SVGIG (reference sequence). The CDR3 sequence is 12 residues long.

The V gene is TRBV19, the J gene TRBJ1-2; D ambiguous. Looked up from germline, CDR1 is LNHDA and CDR2 is SQIVND (reference sequence). V was cut by 5 bases and J by 6 bases, with 7 bases left in between. This CDR3 spans 11 amino acids. Written as DNA, the CDR3 is TGTGCCAGTAGTTGGGAGCATGGCTACACCTTC. It encodes CASSWEHGYTF.

Turning to this clone: This sample also contains other DNA sequences that code for the same CDR3. The V call is TRBV2, the J call TRBJ1-1, with D unresolved. Between the trimmed V and J ends, which lost 6 bases and 2 bases, there was a span of 7 bases. This CDR3 contains 12 residues. Germline V gene data show CDR1 as SNHLY and CDR2 as FYNNEI. CDR3 region: CASRVGNTEAFF. The CDR3 region has the DNA TGTGCCAGCAGGGTAGGCAACACTGAAGCTTTCTTT.

Of note for this clone: This same CDR3 is encoded by further DNA sequences in the sample. The chain has TRBV19 and TRBJ2-7; D remains ambiguous. The germline CDR1 and CDR2 sequences are LNHDA and SQIVND (reference sequence). The CDR3 runs 13 residues. V dropped 1 base and J dropped 3 bases, with 7 bases sitting between them. The CDR3 loop is CASSIGHGYEQYF. As DNA, the CDR3 is TGTGCCAGTAGTATAGGACACGGCTACGAGCAGTACTTC.

This chain joins TRBV28 and TRBJ2-2; D not certain. The germline CDR1 and CDR2 sequences are MDHEN and SYDVKM. There are 12 residues in the CDR3. Trimming removed 5 bases from V and 6 bases from J, with 7 bases in between. The CDR3 nucleotides are TGTGCCAGCAGTCCTCTTCCCGGGGAGCTGTTTTTT. Its translation: CASSPLPGELFF. Complete variable domain (other parts from reference TRBV28 and TRBJ2-2): DVKVTQSSRYLVKRTGEKVFLECVQDMDHENMFWYRQDPGLGLRLIYFSYDVKMKEKGDIPEGYSVSREKKERFSLILESASTNQTSMYLCASSPLPGELFFGEGSRLTVL.

This rearrangement joins TRBV6-5 to TRBJ1-1; no definite D call. The CDR3 totals 13 residues. V lost 5 bases and J lost 1, with 8 bases in between. CDR1 MNHEY and CDR2 SVGAGI come from the germline V gene. In DNA form, the CDR3 reads TGTGCCAGCAGTCTCGTCACGAACACTGAAGCTTTCTTT. Residues: CASSLVTNTEAFF.

The chain couples TRBV7-2 to TRBJ2-1; the D gene is possibly TRBD2 (5 bases). The germline V gene encodes CDR1 SGHTA and CDR2 FQGNSA. V was pared by 6 bases and J by 3 bases, with 15 bases between. The CDR3 covers 15 residues. In DNA form, the CDR3 reads TGTGCCAGCAGTAGCCTCGGGGAAAACTACAATGAGCAGTTCTTC. As protein: CASSSLGENYNEQFF.

The chain employs TRBV6-5 and TRBJ1-1, with 8 positions matching TRBD1. V lost 8 bases to trimming and J lost 1 base; unmatched junction nucleotides: 6. CDR1 and CDR2 (germline): MNHEY, SVGAGI. CDR3 length: 14 amino acids. For the CDR3, the DNA is TGTGCCAGCCAGCCGGACAGGGCGAACACTGAAGCTTTCTTT. It is translated as CASQPDRANTEAFF.

The chain links TRBV7-9 to TRBJ2-3; D might be TRBD1 (6 bases). The germline CDR1 and CDR2 sequences are SEHNR and FQNEAQ (reference sequence). Trimming cost V 1 base and J 4 bases, with 12 bases left between them. The CDR3 is 15 residues long. CDR3 DNA sequence: TGTGCCAGCAGCTTAGGGGCTGGGGGCCCAGATACGCAGTATTTT. This sequence encodes CASSLGAGGPDTQYF.

The CDR3 loop is CATGSILGTEAFF. The DNA for the CDR3 is TGTGCAACAGGTTCCATTTTGGGCACTGAAGCTTTCTTT. This rearrangement joins TRBV7-3 to TRBJ1-1; D might be TRBD1 (5 bases). The length of the CDR3 is 13 residues. Germline V gene sequence: CDR1 SGHTA, CDR2 FQGTGA.